This TCR beta chain was retrieved from a study of shared clonotypes between healthy human individuals. Study-level results: Large sequencing depth failed to make sorted-subset sequencing complete, rarefaction showed.

TCRdb's table, derived via immunoSEQ multiplex PCR, lists solely in-frame clones and lacks some. The sample contains about a million clones, about three quarters of which appear only once. Trimming took off 4 bases at V and 3 bases at J, with 7 bases between the two ends. The CDR3 extends over 12 amino acids. Germline CDR1 reads ENHRY; CDR2 reads SYGVKD. On this clone itself: The antigen remains undetermined.

The donors, healthy adults who were HIV-negative, had experienced no recent acute infections or vaccinations. Investigators divided CD4+ cells into CD45RA+ naive and CD45RA-negative memory subsets. This TCR came from a man younger than 35 in good health. The source material was memory CD4+ T cells sorted from blood. Sample subset: CD45RA-negative fraction. The chain combines TRBV10-3 with TRBJ2-7; TRBD1 is a possible D gene (5 bases). In nucleotides, the CDR3 is TGTGCCATCAGTGTGCAGGGCTACGAGCAGTACTTC. It translates to CAISVQGYEQYF.